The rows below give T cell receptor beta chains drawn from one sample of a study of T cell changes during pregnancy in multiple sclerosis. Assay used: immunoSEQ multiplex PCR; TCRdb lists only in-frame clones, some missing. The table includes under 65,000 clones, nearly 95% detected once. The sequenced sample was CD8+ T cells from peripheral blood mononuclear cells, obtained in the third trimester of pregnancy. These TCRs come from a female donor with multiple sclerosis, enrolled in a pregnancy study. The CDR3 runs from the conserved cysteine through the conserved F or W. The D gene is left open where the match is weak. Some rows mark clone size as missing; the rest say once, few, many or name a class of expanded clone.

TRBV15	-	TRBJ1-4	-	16	CATSRHDRTVGEKLFF	TGTGCCACCAGCAGACACGATCGGACAGTGGGTGAAAAACTGTTTTTT
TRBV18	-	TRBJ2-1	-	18	CASSPPRVSGSKAHEQFF	TGTGCCAGCTCACCGCCGAGGGTTAGCGGAAGCAAAGCGCATGAGCAGTTCTTC
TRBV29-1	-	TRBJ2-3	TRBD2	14	CSVGLAGGIDTQYF	TGCAGCGTCGGACTAGCGGGAGGAATAGATACGCAGTATTTT
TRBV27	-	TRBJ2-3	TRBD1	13	CASTGGGVDTQYF	TGTGCCAGCACAGGGGGCGGCGTAGATACGCAGTATTTT
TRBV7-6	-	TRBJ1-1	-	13	CASSWQGGTEAFF	TGTGCCAGCAGCTGGCAGGGAGGAACTGAAGCTTTCTTT
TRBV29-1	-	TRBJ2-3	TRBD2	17	CSVEDGLAGALSDTQYF	TGCAGCGTTGAAGATGGACTAGCGGGAGCTCTCTCAGATACGCAGTATTTT
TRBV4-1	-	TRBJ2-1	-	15	CASSQVELASNEQFF	TGCGCCAGCAGCCAAGTCGAACTAGCTAGCAATGAGCAGTTCTTC
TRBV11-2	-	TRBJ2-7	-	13	CASSSHSNYEQYF	TGTGCCAGCAGCTCGCACTCCAACTACGAGCAGTACTTC
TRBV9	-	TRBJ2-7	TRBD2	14	CASSGSGSFYEQYF	TGTGCCAGCAGCGGAAGCGGGAGTTTCTACGAGCAGTACTTC
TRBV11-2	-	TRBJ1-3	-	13	CASSLATGNTIYF	TGTGCCAGCAGCTTAGCAACAGGAAACACCATATATTTT
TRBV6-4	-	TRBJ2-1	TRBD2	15	CATSRTSGDYNEQFF	TGTGCCACGAGCCGGACTAGCGGGGACTACAATGAGCAGTTCTTC
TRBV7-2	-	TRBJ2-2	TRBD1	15	CASSRYGQGTGELFF	TGTGCCAGCAGCCGGTACGGACAGGGCACCGGGGAGCTGTTTTTT
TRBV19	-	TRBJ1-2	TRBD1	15	CASSILSGTGNGYTF	TGTGCCAGTAGTATCTTATCCGGGACAGGAAATGGCTACACCTTC
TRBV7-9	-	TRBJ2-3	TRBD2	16	CASSLQTSGYIDTQYF	TGTGCCAGCAGCTTACAGACTAGCGGGTATATAGATACGCAGTATTTT
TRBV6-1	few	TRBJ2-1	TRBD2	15	CASSGTSGSSNEQFF	TGTGCCAGCAGTGGGACTAGCGGGAGCTCCAATGAGCAGTTCTTC
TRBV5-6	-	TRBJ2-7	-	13	CASSLGGPYEQYF	TGTGCCAGCAGCTTGGGGGGCCCCTACGAGCAGTACTTC
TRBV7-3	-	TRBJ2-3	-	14	CASSGGRYTDTQYF	TGTGCCAGCAGCGGGGGCAGGTACACAGATACGCAGTATTTT
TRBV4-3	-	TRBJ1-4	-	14	CASSPREFNEKLFF	TGCGCCAGCAGCCCCCGGGAATTCAATGAAAAACTGTTTTTT